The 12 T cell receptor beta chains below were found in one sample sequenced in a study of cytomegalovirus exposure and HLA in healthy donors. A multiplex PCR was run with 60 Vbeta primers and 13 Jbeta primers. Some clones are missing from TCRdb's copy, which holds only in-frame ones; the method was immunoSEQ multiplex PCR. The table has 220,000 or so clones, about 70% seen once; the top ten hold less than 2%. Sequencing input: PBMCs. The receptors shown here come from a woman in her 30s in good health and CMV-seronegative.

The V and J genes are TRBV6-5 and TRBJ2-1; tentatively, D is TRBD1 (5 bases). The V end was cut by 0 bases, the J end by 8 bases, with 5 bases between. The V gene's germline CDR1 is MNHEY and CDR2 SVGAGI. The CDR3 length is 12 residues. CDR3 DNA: TGTGCCAGCAGTTACTCAGGGGATGAGCAGTTCTTC. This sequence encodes CASSYSGDEQFF.

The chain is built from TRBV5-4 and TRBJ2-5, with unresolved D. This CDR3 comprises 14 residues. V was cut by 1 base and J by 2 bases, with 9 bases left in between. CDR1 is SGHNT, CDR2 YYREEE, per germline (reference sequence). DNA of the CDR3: TGTGCCAGCAGCTTGAAACAATCACAAGAGACCCAGTACTTC. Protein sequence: CASSLKQSQETQYF.

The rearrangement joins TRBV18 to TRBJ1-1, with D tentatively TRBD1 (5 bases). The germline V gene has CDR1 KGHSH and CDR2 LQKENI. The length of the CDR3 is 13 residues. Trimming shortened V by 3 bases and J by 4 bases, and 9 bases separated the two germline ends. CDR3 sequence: CASSPERGTEAFF. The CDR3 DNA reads TGTGCCAGCTCACCGGAAAGGGGCACTGAAGCTTTCTTT.

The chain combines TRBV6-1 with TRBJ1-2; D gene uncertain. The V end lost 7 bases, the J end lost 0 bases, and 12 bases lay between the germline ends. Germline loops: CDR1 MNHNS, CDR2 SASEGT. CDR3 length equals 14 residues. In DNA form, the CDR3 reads TGTGCCAGCACTACCCTTTCCACTAACTATGGCTACACCTTC. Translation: CASTTLSTNYGYTF.

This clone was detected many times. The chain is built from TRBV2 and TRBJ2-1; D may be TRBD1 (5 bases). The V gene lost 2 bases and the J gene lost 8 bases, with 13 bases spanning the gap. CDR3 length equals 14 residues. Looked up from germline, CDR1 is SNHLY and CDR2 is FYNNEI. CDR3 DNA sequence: TGTGCCAGCAGTGAACCAGGGAAAGTGGATGAGCAGTTCTTC. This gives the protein CASSEPGKVDEQFF.

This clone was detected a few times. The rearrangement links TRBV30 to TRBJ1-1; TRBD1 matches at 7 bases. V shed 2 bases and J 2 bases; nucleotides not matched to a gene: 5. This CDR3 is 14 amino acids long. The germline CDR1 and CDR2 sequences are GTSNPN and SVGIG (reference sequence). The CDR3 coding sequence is TGTGCCTGGAGTTCCCGAGGGGGCAACACTGAAGCTTTCTTT. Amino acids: CAWSSRGGNTEAFF.

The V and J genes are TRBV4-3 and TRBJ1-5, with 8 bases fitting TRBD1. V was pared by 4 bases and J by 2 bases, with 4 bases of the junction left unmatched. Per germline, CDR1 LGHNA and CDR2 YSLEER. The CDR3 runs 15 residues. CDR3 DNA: TGCGCCAGCAGCCCCCTGACAGGGGGCAATCAGCCCCAGCATTTT. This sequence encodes CASSPLTGGNQPQHF.

CDR3 bases: TGCGCCAGCAGCCCCGGGGACTATCAAGAGACCCAGTACTTC. Its protein is CASSPGDYQETQYF. The V call is TRBV10-1, the J call TRBJ2-5, with 7 bases lining up with TRBD2. CDR1 and CDR2 (germline): WNHNN, SYGVQD (reference sequence). After removal of 6 bases from V and 2 bases from J, the junction contained 6 bases not matched to a gene. This CDR3 is built from 14 residues.

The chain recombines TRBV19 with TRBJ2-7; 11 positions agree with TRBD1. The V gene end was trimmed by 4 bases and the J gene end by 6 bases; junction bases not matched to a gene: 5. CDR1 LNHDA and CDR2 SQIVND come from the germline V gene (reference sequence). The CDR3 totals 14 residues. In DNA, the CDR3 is TGTGCCAGTAGTAACCGGGACAGGGGGTTCGAGCAGTACTTC. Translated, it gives CASSNRDRGFEQYF. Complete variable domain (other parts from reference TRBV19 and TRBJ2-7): DGGITQSPKYLFRKEGQNVTLSCEQNLNHDAMYWYRQDPGQGLRLIYYSQIVNDFQKGDIAEGYSVSREKKESFPLTVTSAQKNPTAFYLCASSNRDRGFEQYFGPGTRLTVT.

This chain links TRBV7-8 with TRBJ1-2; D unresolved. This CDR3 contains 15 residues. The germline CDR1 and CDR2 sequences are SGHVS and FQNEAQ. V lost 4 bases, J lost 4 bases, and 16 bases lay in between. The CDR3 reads CASSSKLPQTYGYTF. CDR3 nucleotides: TGTGCCAGCAGCTCCAAACTTCCCCAAACCTATGGCTACACCTTC. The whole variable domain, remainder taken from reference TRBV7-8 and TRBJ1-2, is GAGVSQSPRYKVAKRGQDVALRCDPISGHVSLFWYQQALGQGPEFLTYFQNEAQLDKSGLPSDRFFAERPEGSVSTLKIQRTQQEDSAVYLCASSSKLPQTYGYTFGSGTRLTVV.

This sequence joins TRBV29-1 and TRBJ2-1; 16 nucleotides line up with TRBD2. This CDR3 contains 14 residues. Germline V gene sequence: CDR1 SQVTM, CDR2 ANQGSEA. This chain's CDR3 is CRAGTSGGEGEQFF. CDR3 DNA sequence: TGCAGGGCAGGGACTAGCGGGGGGGAAGGTGAGCAGTTCTTC.

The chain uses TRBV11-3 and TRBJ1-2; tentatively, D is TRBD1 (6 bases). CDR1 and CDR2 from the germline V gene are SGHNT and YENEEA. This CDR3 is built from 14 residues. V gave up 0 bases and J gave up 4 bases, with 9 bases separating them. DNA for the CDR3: TGTGCCAGCAGCTTAGAGGGCAGGGGCTATGGCTACACCTTC. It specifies CASSLEGRGYGYTF.